Sequencing of this TCR beta chain was carried out in a study of blood T cell repertoires in COVID-19. Sequencing used immunoSEQ multiplex PCR; TCRdb keeps in-frame clones, though not all of them. Among 250,000 to 300,000 clones listed, 75% to 90% were seen once. Germline V gives CDR1 SGHAT, CDR2 FQDESV (reference sequence). Deletions cut 5 bases from V and 2 bases from J, with 9 bases between. This CDR3 spans 14 amino acids. The TCR was taken from a woman between 65 and 79 years old with COVID-19, enrolled during active disease. Material: peripheral blood. The rearrangement links TRBV11-1 to TRBJ1-4, with a possible D match to TRBD1 (5 bases). CDR3: CASSRGITNEKLFF. The DNA for the CDR3 is TGTGCCAGCAGCCGGGGGATCACTAATGAAAAACTGTTTTTT.